A single sample is the source of the 31 T cell receptor beta chains below, sequenced in a study of cytomegalovirus exposure and HLA in healthy donors. It was with 60 Vbeta and 13 Jbeta primers that the PCR ran. The table came from immunoSEQ multiplex PCR; TCRdb's copy has only in-frame clones and leaves some out. This sample carries 100,000 to 150,000 clones, over 70% of them seen once, and the ten largest clones take more than 2.5%. The sample taken for sequencing was PBMCs. The receptors shown here come from a woman aged 55-69 years in good health and CMV-seropositive.

The CDR3 region is CAIRGLTGELFF. The CDR3 DNA reads TGTGCCATCAGGGGCCTGACCGGGGAGCTGTTTTTT. V gene TRBV10-3 combines with J gene TRBJ2-2; D not certain. This CDR3 region has 12 residues. The germline CDR1 and CDR2 sequences are ENHRY and SYGVKD. V was shortened by 6 bases and J by 5 bases, with 7 bases between the two germline ends.

The table lists this clone with a few counts. The chain links TRBV14 to TRBJ1-3; no firm D call. The length of the CDR3 is 15 residues. Trimming shortened V by 2 bases and J by 2 bases, and 10 bases separated the two germline ends. The V gene's germline CDR1 is SGHDN and CDR2 FVKESK. CDR3 residues: CASSQIPGAGNTIYF. CDR3 nucleotide sequence: TGTGCCAGCAGCCAAATTCCGGGTGCTGGAAACACCATATATTTT.

V and J are TRBV7-8 and TRBJ1-2, with TRBD1 as a possible D gene (5 bases). The CDR3 runs to 15 residues. Per the germline V gene, CDR1 is SGHVS and CDR2 is FQNEAQ. The V end lost 1 base, the J end lost 7 bases, and 16 bases lay between the germline ends. CDR3 nucleotide sequence: TGTGCCAGCAGCTTAGGTGGGGGAGGGTCTGCTGGCTACACCTTC. Translated, it gives CASSLGGGGSAGYTF.

This sequence joins TRBV25-1 and TRBJ1-2; 7 nucleotides match TRBD1. The V segment lost 7 bases and the J segment 6 bases; nucleotides outside the gene matches: 8. The CDR3 is made up of 13 amino acids. The germline CDR1 and CDR2 sequences are MGHDK and SYGVNS. The CDR3 loop is CASTTGETNGYTF. DNA of the CDR3: TGTGCCAGCACCACAGGGGAGACGAATGGCTACACCTTC.

V usage is TRBV2 and J usage is TRBJ1-6; 8 bases are shared with TRBD1. The junction had 8 bases not matched to a gene; V was cut back by 9 bases and J by 10 bases. In germline, CDR1 is SNHLY, CDR2 FYNNEI. The CDR3 sequence is 13 residues long. This CDR3 reads CASDRGMQSPLHF. CDR3 bases: TGTGCCAGTGACAGGGGAATGCAATCACCCCTCCACTTT.

This chain links TRBV7-8 with TRBJ1-3; no reliable D call. V lost 3 bases and J 0 bases, leaving 12 bases between the germline ends. Germline values: CDR1 SGHVS, CDR2 FQNEAQ. The CDR3 runs 16 residues. The CDR3 spells CASSLGRPTSGNTIYF. As DNA, the CDR3 is TGTGCCAGCAGCTTGGGCAGGCCGACCTCTGGAAACACCATATATTTT.

The chain employs TRBV7-8 and TRBJ1-5; 11 positions match TRBD1. The junction had 7 bases not matched to a gene; V was cut back by 3 bases and J by 6 bases. Germline CDR1 SGHVS, CDR2 FQNEAQ. The CDR3 extends over 16 amino acids. CDR3: CASSLRDRGIGQPQHF. The CDR3 bases are TGTGCCAGCAGCTTGAGGGACAGGGGGATCGGTCAGCCCCAGCATTTT.

This clone was seen more than once but under ten times. The chain employs TRBV13 and TRBJ1-3; D not certain. The CDR3 totals 16 residues. Germline lookup yields CDR1 PRHDT and CDR2 FYEKMQ (reference sequence). Trimming cost V 6 bases and J 0 bases, with 15 bases left between them. CDR3 sequence (DNA): TGTGCCAGCAGTTCACTGTCTGAATTCTCTGGAAACACCATATATTTT. Residues: CASSSLSEFSGNTIYF.

The chain has TRBV7-2 and TRBJ2-7; maybe TRBD2 (7 bases). The CDR3 runs to 15 residues. The germline V and J ends were trimmed by 3 bases and 0 bases, with 12 bases remaining between them. CDR1 SGHTA and CDR2 FQGNSA come from the germline V gene. CDR3 bases: TGTGCCAGCAGCTTTAGGGGGGGGCCCTCCTACGAGCAGTACTTC. It specifies CASSFRGGPSYEQYF. Drawing the rest from reference TRBV7-2 and TRBJ2-7, the complete variable domain is GAGVSQSPSNKVTEKGKDVELRCDPISGHTALYWYRQSLGQGLEFLIYFQGNSAPDKSGLPSDRFSAERTGGSVSTLTIQRTQQEDSAVYLCASSFRGGPSYEQYFGPGTRLTVT.

This clone came up once. V gene TRBV4-1 combines with J gene TRBJ2-7, with 9 bases that match TRBD1. The V gene end was trimmed by 4 bases and the J gene end by 2 bases; junction bases not matched to a gene: 9. The CDR3 consists of 16 residues. The V gene's germline CDR1 is MGHRA and CDR2 YSYEKL. CDR3 nucleotide sequence: TGCGCCAGCAGCCCCCTCTCGGGACAGGGACCCTACGAGCAGTACTTC. Translated, it gives CASSPLSGQGPYEQYF.

The genes are TRBV10-3 and TRBJ1-4; TRBD1 matches 9 bases. Germline trimming cut 4 bases from V and 4 bases from J; bases unmatched to any gene: 7. This CDR3 is built from 16 residues. Germline V gene sequence: CDR1 ENHRY, CDR2 SYGVKD. The CDR3 reads CAISGGTGSGNEKLFF. The CDR3 DNA reads as TGTGCCATCAGTGGGGGGACAGGGTCGGGTAATGAAAAACTGTTTTTT.

This chain connects TRBV11-3 to TRBJ2-7; D uncertain. V was clipped by 1 base and J by 8 bases, with 9 bases between them. Germline V lookup: CDR1 SGHNT, CDR2 YENEEA. CDR3 length: 12 residues. Here the CDR3 reads CASSLGVGKQYF. The CDR3 region has the DNA TGTGCCAGCAGCTTAGGAGTTGGTAAGCAGTACTTC.

The chain carries TRBV9 and TRBJ1-1; D ambiguous. Trimming took 0 bases from V and 4 from J, leaving 19 bases between them. The V gene's germline CDR1 is SGDLS and CDR2 YYNGEE. CDR3 length: 17 residues. The CDR3 DNA reads TGTGCCAGCAGCGTAGTTGGTATTGGGCAGCTTGGCACTGAAGCTTTCTTT. It translates to CASSVVGIGQLGTEAFF. The full variable domain, with the rest looked up from reference TRBV9 and TRBJ1-1, is DSGVTQTPKHLITATGQRVTLRCSPRSGDLSVYWYQQSLDQGLQFLIQYYNGEERAKGNILERFSAQQFPDLHSELNLSSLELGDSALYFCASSVVGIGQLGTEAFFGQGTRLTVV.

The chain is built from TRBV6-5 and TRBJ2-3, with TRBD1 identical over 7 bases. V was pared by 5 bases and J by 4 bases, with 6 bases of the junction left unmatched. The CDR3 has 14 residues. Germline CDR1 and CDR2: MNHEY and SVGAGI. The CDR3 reads CASSVDRTSDTQYF. CDR3 sequence (DNA): TGTGCCAGCAGTGTGGACAGGACTTCAGATACGCAGTATTTT.

This clone was recorded a few times. V gene TRBV5-6 combines with J gene TRBJ2-2; D might be TRBD2 (5 bases). The CDR3 runs to 13 residues. Trimming left V 2 bases short and J 7 bases short, with 9 bases between. Germline CDR1 and CDR2: SGHDT and YYEEEE. CDR3 in amino acids: CASSFGVIGELFF. CDR3 bases: TGTGCCAGCAGCTTCGGGGTTATCGGGGAGCTGTTTTTT.

The genes are TRBV15 and TRBJ2-2, with D perhaps TRBD2 (6 bases). The CDR3 runs 15 residues. CDR1 is LNHNV and CDR2 is YYDKDF in the germline V gene (reference sequence). The germline V and J ends were trimmed by 2 bases and 2 bases, with 9 bases remaining between them. The CDR3 bases are TGTGCCACCAGCAGAAGTAGCGGAAACACCGGGGAGCTGTTTTTT. Its protein product is CATSRSSGNTGELFF.

The chain joins TRBV11-2 to TRBJ2-6; D call uncertain. Trimming removed 0 bases from V and 2 bases from J, with 8 bases in between. The germline CDR1 and CDR2 sequences are SGHAT and FQNNGV. This CDR3 has 16 amino acids. DNA of the CDR3: TGTGCCAGCAGCTTAGATCTGGCCCCTGGGGCCAACGTCCTGACTTTC. Translation: CASSLDLAPGANVLTF.

This clone showed up just once. CDR3 region: CASSLASRGSNQPQHF. The CDR3 nucleotides are TGTGCCAGCAGCTTAGCGTCCAGGGGCAGCAATCAGCCCCAGCATTTT. The V gene is TRBV13, the J gene TRBJ1-5; weak D call: TRBD1 (6 bases). From germline, CDR1 is PRHDT and CDR2 FYEKMQ (reference sequence). The CDR3 contains 16 residues. Deletions cut 1 base from V and 1 base from J, with 11 bases between. The variable domain in full, completed from reference TRBV13 and TRBJ1-5, reads AAGVIQSPRHLIKEKRETATLKCYPIPRHDTVYWYQQGPGQDPQFLISFYEKMQSDKGSIPDRFSAQQFSDYHSELNMSSLELGDSALYFCASSLASRGSNQPQHFGDGTRLSIL.

The rearrangement uses TRBV14 and TRBJ2-2; no firm D call. V dropped 11 bases and J dropped 4 bases, with 14 bases sitting between them. The CDR3 loop spans 13 amino acids. The germline V gene encodes CDR1 SGHDN and CDR2 FVKESK. CDR3 protein: CASGVSSTGELFF. CDR3 bases: TGTGCCTCTGGAGTGAGTAGCACCGGGGAGCTGTTTTTT.

This chain joins TRBV27 and TRBJ1-6; D ambiguous. With 3 bases removed from V and 5 bases from J, the gap between germline ends came to 11 bases. This CDR3 contains 15 residues. Germline V gene lookup returns CDR1 MNHEY and CDR2 SMNVEV (reference sequence). The DNA of the CDR3 is TGTGCCAGCAGTTTGACACGGAATGATAATTCACCCCTCCACTTT. Encoded protein: CASSLTRNDNSPLHF.

This chain connects TRBV28 to TRBJ2-7, with TRBD1 matching 7 bases. The CDR3 has 15 amino acids. Germline V CDR1 and CDR2: MDHEN, SYDVKM. Losses at the gene ends were 2 bases for V and 6 bases for J; bases not matched to a gene: 10. This CDR3 reads CASSLVGRGLLEQYF. The CDR3, as DNA: TGTGCCAGCAGTTTAGTCGGAAGGGGGCTTCTCGAGCAGTACTTC.

The V gene is TRBV9, the J gene TRBJ2-2; D uncertain. Germline V CDR1 and CDR2: SGDLS, YYNGEE. The CDR3 consists of 13 residues. Trimming shortened V by 0 bases and J by 4 bases, and 4 bases separated the two germline ends. CDR3 sequence: CASSVVATGELFF. The CDR3 DNA reads as TGTGCCAGCAGCGTAGTGGCCACCGGGGAGCTGTTTTTT.

CDR3 region: CASSDKSSYNSPLHF. The CDR3, as DNA: TGTGCCAGCAGTGACAAGAGCTCCTATAATTCACCCCTCCACTTT. The rearrangement uses TRBV6-4 and TRBJ1-6; no clear D gene. The CDR3 is 15 amino acids. Germline loops: CDR1 MRHNA, CDR2 SNTAGT. The V end lost 2 bases, the J end lost 0 bases, and 5 bases lay between the germline ends.

The sample holds a few counts of this clone. CDR3: CASSRLFATNEKLFF. The DNA for the CDR3 is TGTGCCAGCAGTCGACTCTTTGCAACTAATGAAAAACTGTTTTTT. The rearrangement uses TRBV7-2 and TRBJ1-4; D is unresolved. There are 15 residues in the CDR3. Trimming removed 6 bases at V and 0 bases at J, with 11 bases between. CDR1 SGHTA and CDR2 FQGNSA come from the germline V gene.

The CDR3 here is CASSPGQGIGEKLFF. The DNA of the CDR3 is TGTGCCAGCAGCCCCGGACAGGGGATCGGTGAAAAACTGTTTTTT. The rearrangement joins TRBV13 to TRBJ1-4, with 9 bases lining up with TRBD1. The CDR3 is made up of 15 amino acids. Trimming removed 5 bases from V and 7 bases from J; junction bases left unmatched: 8. Germline CDR1 reads PRHDT; CDR2 reads FYEKMQ (reference sequence).

The CDR3 reads CATSRVAGANQPQHF. The CDR3 coding sequence is TGTGCCACCAGCAGAGTCGCAGGGGCCAATCAGCCCCAGCATTTT. The V gene is TRBV15, the J gene TRBJ1-5; perhaps TRBD1 as D (6 bases). V lost 1 base to trimming and J lost 3 bases, with 10 bases between them. Per germline, CDR1 LNHNV and CDR2 YYDKDF (reference sequence). CDR3 length equals 15 residues.

This rearrangement joins TRBV11-2 to TRBJ1-2; D remains ambiguous. The V end lost 0 bases, the J end lost 8 bases, and 10 bases lay between the germline ends. There are 13 residues in the CDR3. Germline CDR1 and CDR2: SGHAT and FQNNGV. CDR3 sequence: CASSLEATLGYTF. The CDR3 DNA follows: TGTGCCAGCAGCTTAGAGGCGACACTGGGCTACACCTTC.

The chain is built from TRBV10-3 and TRBJ2-7, with a tentative D call TRBD1 (6 bases). The V gene's germline CDR1 is ENHRY and CDR2 SYGVKD. The ends were cut back, 6 bases at V and 0 bases at J, with 12 bases in the middle. The CDR3 is 14 residues long. CDR3 protein: CAIRETGNSYEQYF. In DNA form, the CDR3 reads TGTGCCATCAGAGAAACAGGGAACTCCTACGAGCAGTACTTC.

This clone was observed a few times. The gene calls are TRBV18 and TRBJ2-5, with 7 bases aligning to TRBD1. The ends lost 5 bases at V and 2 bases at J; junction bases unmatched: 8. The germline gives CDR1 KGHSH, CDR2 LQKENI. The CDR3 runs 15 residues. The CDR3 sequence: CASSSRQGGQETQYF. The CDR3 DNA reads as TGTGCCAGCTCATCCCGACAGGGTGGTCAAGAGACCCAGTACTTC.

The chain carries TRBV9 and TRBJ1-2; tentatively, D is TRBD1 (6 bases). The CDR3 has 16 residues. V dropped 0 bases and J dropped 0 bases, with 12 bases sitting between them. Germline assignment: CDR1 SGDLS and CDR2 YYNGEE. CDR3 residues: CASSVARNRANYGYTF. The CDR3 DNA reads as TGTGCCAGCAGCGTAGCTAGGAACAGGGCTAACTATGGCTACACCTTC.

The genes are TRBV27 and TRBJ1-4, with TRBD1 matching 8 bases. Germline-derived CDR1 and CDR2 are MNHEY and SMNVEV (reference sequence). The CDR3 totals 14 residues. V lost 2 bases to trimming and J lost 6 bases; unmatched junction nucleotides: 2. The CDR3 DNA reads TGTGCCAGCAGTTTACAGGGGGCTGATGAAAAACTGTTTTTT. Residues: CASSLQGADEKLFF.